This entry lists 14 T cell receptor beta chains sequenced from one sample in a study of blood T cell repertoires in COVID-19. TCRdb keeps only in-frame clones here, not all; method: immunoSEQ multiplex PCR. The sample has around 190,000 clones, around 85% seen once. Sequencing was carried out using peripheral blood. These TCRs come from a man between 65 and 79 years old with active or convalescent COVID-19.

The genes are TRBV7-3 and TRBJ2-7; a possible D gene is TRBD1 (6 bases). The length of the CDR3 is 14 residues. V was pared by 6 bases and J by 5 bases, with 17 bases between. In germline, CDR1 is SGHTA, CDR2 FQGTGA. The chain's CDR3 is CASRVRSGAHEQYF. The CDR3 DNA sequence: TGTGCCAGCAGAGTGAGGTCAGGGGCCCACGAGCAGTACTTC.

V gene TRBV24-1 combines with J gene TRBJ2-7; 13 nucleotides line up with TRBD2. CDR3 length: 14 amino acids. After removal of 6 bases from V and 6 bases from J, the junction contained 4 bases not matched to a gene. Looked up from germline, CDR1 is KGHDR and CDR2 is SFDVKD. As DNA, the CDR3 is TGTGCCACCAGTCTAGGACTAGCGGGGGCCGAGCAGTACTTC. As protein: CATSLGLAGAEQYF.

The count of this clone is one. CDR3 DNA: TGTGCCAGCAGGACACAGGGAATTTACAATGAGCAGTTCTTC. This translates into CASRTQGIYNEQFF. The chain has TRBV28 and TRBJ2-1; a weak D match, TRBD1 (6 bases). V dropped 6 bases and J dropped 4 bases, with 13 bases sitting between them. The CDR3 is made up of 14 amino acids. Germline V gene sequence: CDR1 MDHEN, CDR2 SYDVKM. Drawing the rest from reference TRBV28 and TRBJ2-1, the complete variable domain is DVKVTQSSRYLVKRTGEKVFLECVQDMDHENMFWYRQDPGLGLRLIYFSYDVKMKEKGDIPEGYSVSREKKERFSLILESASTNQTSMYLCASRTQGIYNEQFFGPGTRLTVL.

The rearrangement links TRBV24-1 to TRBJ1-2; no clear D. V dropped 2 bases and J dropped 4 bases, with 13 bases sitting between them. The CDR3 length is 15 residues. The germline CDR1 and CDR2 sequences are KGHDR and SFDVKD. CDR3 nucleotides: TGTGCCACCAGTGATTCTCGAGAGGGTGGCTATGGCTACACCTTC. Translating it yields CATSDSREGGYGYTF.

V usage is TRBV28 and J usage is TRBJ1-5; 9 bases map to TRBD1. This CDR3 is built from 15 residues. Germline V gene sequence: CDR1 MDHEN, CDR2 SYDVKM. Losses at the gene ends were 6 bases for V and 9 bases for J; bases not matched to a gene: 12. CDR3 bases: TGTGCCAGCAGACCTCTCGGGACAGGGTCACGGCCCCAGCATTTT. Translated: CASRPLGTGSRPQHF.

Of note for this clone: The sample holds other DNA sequences that translate to the same CDR3. The rearrangement joins TRBV7-2 to TRBJ1-2; TRBD1 aligns across 7 bases. Germline CDR1 SGHTA, CDR2 FQGNSA. V shed 5 bases, J shed 3 bases, and the junction held 3 bases outside the gene matches. The CDR3 is made up of 13 amino acids. CDR3 nucleotide sequence: TGTGCCAGCAGCCTCGGGACAGACTATGGCTACACCTTC. This sequence encodes CASSLGTDYGYTF.

This clone has just a few counts. The V and J genes are TRBV18 and TRBJ1-1; 9 positions match TRBD1. Trimming removed 3 bases from V and 1 base from J; junction bases left unmatched: 0. This CDR3 comprises 14 residues. Germline assignment: CDR1 KGHSH and CDR2 LQKENI. The CDR3 reads CASSPGQGNTEAFF. For the CDR3, the DNA is TGTGCCAGCTCACCGGGACAGGGGAACACTGAAGCTTTCTTT. Full variable domain (outside the CDR3, taken from reference TRBV18 and TRBJ1-1): NAGVMQNPRHLVRRRGQEARLRCSPMKGHSHVYWYRQLPEEGLKFMVYLQKENIIDESGMPKERFSAEFPKEGPSILRIQQVVRGDSAAYFCASSPGQGNTEAFFGQGTRLTVV.

This sequence joins TRBV5-1 and TRBJ2-3; TRBD1 agrees at 8 bases. Trimming removed 0 bases from V and 5 bases from J; junction bases left unmatched: 5. CDR1 is SGHRS and CDR2 is YFSETQ in the germline V gene. This CDR3 has 15 residues. This CDR3 reads CASSLASGGQDTQYF. Written as DNA, the CDR3 is TGCGCCAGCAGCTTGGCTTCAGGGGGCCAAGATACGCAGTATTTT.

V gene TRBV5-1 combines with J gene TRBJ1-1, with 9 bases aligning to TRBD1. The junction had 4 bases not matched to a gene; V was cut back by 4 bases and J by 3 bases. The CDR3 consists of 14 residues. The germline CDR1 and CDR2 sequences are SGHRS and YFSETQ. The CDR3 sequence is CASSQGQGDTEAFF. The CDR3 region has the DNA TGCGCCAGCAGCCAGGGACAGGGAGACACTGAAGCTTTCTTT.

This chain joins TRBV7-2 and TRBJ2-2, with 8 positions matching TRBD2. CDR3 length: 16 residues. Trimming cost V 4 bases and J 4 bases; bases outside gene matches: 8. Germline CDR1 and CDR2: SGHTA and FQGNSA. Written as DNA, the CDR3 is TGTGCCAGCAGCTCTCAAGCGGGAGTGGGCACCGGGGAGCTGTTTTTT. Encoded protein: CASSSQAGVGTGELFF.

The CDR3 DNA sequence: TGCGCCAGCAACTCTGGAGGGGTAGTGAGGGATACGCAGTATTTT. Translation: CASNSGGVVRDTQYF. The J gene is TRBJ2-3, the V gene TRBV5-1; maybe TRBD2 (6 bases). The CDR3 spans 15 residues. Germline values: CDR1 SGHRS, CDR2 YFSETQ. With 6 bases removed from V and 6 bases from J, the gap between germline ends came to 20 bases.

The V and J genes are TRBV28 and TRBJ1-5; 9 nucleotides match TRBD1. After removal of 5 bases from V and 7 bases from J, the junction contained 12 bases not matched to a gene. The CDR3 is 16 residues long. Germline CDR1 and CDR2: MDHEN and SYDVKM. CDR3 DNA sequence: TGTGCCAGCAGTGGCCTCCGGGACAGGGTAGGACAGCCCCAGCATTTT. Translating it yields CASSGLRDRVGQPQHF. The complete variable domain, with remaining parts taken from reference TRBV28 and TRBJ1-5, reads DVKVTQSSRYLVKRTGEKVFLECVQDMDHENMFWYRQDPGLGLRLIYFSYDVKMKEKGDIPEGYSVSREKKERFSLILESASTNQTSMYLCASSGLRDRVGQPQHFGDGTRLSIL.

On this clone itself: This may stem from a read error, because a much larger clone lies one nucleotide away. V and J are TRBV19 and TRBJ1-4; 7 bases agree with TRBD1. This CDR3 region has 14 residues. Trimming at V came to 10 bases and at J to 3 bases, leaving 8 bases not matched to a gene. From germline, CDR1 is LNHDA and CDR2 SQIVND (reference sequence). The CDR3 DNA is TGTGCCAATAAACCGGACAGGTCTAATGAAAAACTGTTTTTT. It yields the protein CANKPDRSNEKLFF.

V is TRBV7-2 and J is TRBJ1-1, with 8 nucleotides matching TRBD1. Trimming cost V 3 bases and J 1 base; bases outside gene matches: 7. From germline, CDR1 is SGHTA and CDR2 FQGNSA. This CDR3 contains 16 residues. In nucleotides, the CDR3 is TGTGCCAGCAGCTTTCAGACAGGGGTCTCGAACACTGAAGCTTTCTTT. Protein sequence: CASSFQTGVSNTEAFF.